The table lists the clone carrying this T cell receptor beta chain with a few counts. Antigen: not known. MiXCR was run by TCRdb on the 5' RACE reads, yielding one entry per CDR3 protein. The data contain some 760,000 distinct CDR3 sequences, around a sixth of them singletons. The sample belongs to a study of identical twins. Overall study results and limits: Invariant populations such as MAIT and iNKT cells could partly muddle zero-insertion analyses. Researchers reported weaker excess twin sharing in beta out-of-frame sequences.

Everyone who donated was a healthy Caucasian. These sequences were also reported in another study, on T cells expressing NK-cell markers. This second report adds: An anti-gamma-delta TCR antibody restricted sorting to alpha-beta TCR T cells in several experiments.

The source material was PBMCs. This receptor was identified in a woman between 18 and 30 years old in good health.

DNA for the CDR3: TGTGCCAGCGCGGAACAGGGATACACCATATATTTT. This encodes CASAEQGYTIYF. The V and J genes are TRBV7-9 and TRBJ1-3; TRBD1 is a possible D gene (6 bases). Trimming left V 8 bases short and J 8 bases short, with 13 bases between. The CDR3 is made up of 12 amino acids. Germline CDR1 reads SEHNR; CDR2 reads FQNEAQ (reference sequence).